A selection of T cell receptor beta chains follows, all from one sample in a study of a mutant IDH1 vaccine in newly diagnosed glioma. Some clones are missing from TCRdb's copy, which holds only in-frame ones; the method was immunoSEQ multiplex PCR. The sample lists about 84,000 clones; 70% to 90% were seen once. No antigen is known for these receptors. The material sequenced was PBMCs, taken from a glioma patient whose treatment included an IDH1 peptide vaccine. Receptors were obtained from a man aged 35 to 55 with glioma. CDR3s include the opening cysteine and the closing phenylalanine or tryptophan. The order of the fields is J gene, clone size, D gene, V gene, CDR3 protein, CDR3 DNA. D genes are given only for firm matches. Clone size appears in some rows only: once, few, many, or a class for an expanded clone.

>TRBJ2-2|-|TRBD1|TRBV2
CASSDKDRGTGELFF
TGTGCCAGCAGTGATAAGGACAGGGGGACCGGGGAGCTGTTTTTT
>TRBJ1-1|-|-|TRBV5-4
CASRGSRNTEAFF
TGTGCCAGCAGAGGGAGTAGGAACACTGAAGCTTTCTTT
>TRBJ2-1|-|TRBD2|TRBV29-1
CGVRAGGSDEQFF
TGCGGCGTTAGAGCGGGAGGGAGTGATGAGCAGTTCTTC
>TRBJ1-2|-|-|TRBV30
CAWSRRGAGGYTF
TGTGCCTGGAGTCGGAGGGGCGCCGGGGGCTACACCTTC
>TRBJ1-2|-|-|TRBV6-1
CASSFDIAYGYTF
TGTGCCAGCAGCTTCGACATTGCCTATGGCTACACCTTC
>TRBJ1-2|-|-|TRBV7-9
CASSFFSGGSDGYTF
TGTGCCAGCAGCTTCTTTTCGGGGGGTAGCGATGGCTACACCTTC
>TRBJ2-3|few|-|TRBV28
CASSLTDTDTQYF
TGTGCCAGCAGTTTGACGGACACAGATACGCAGTATTTT
>TRBJ2-5|-|-|TRBV6-5
CASSYPTGRVKTQYF
TGTGCCAGCAGTTACCCCACAGGGAGGGTAAAGACCCAGTACTTC
>TRBJ1-1|-|-|TRBV28
CALSRNTEAFF
TGTGCCCTTAGTCGGAACACTGAAGCTTTCTTT
>TRBJ2-1|-|-|TRBV4-3
CASSPRQSSYNEQFF
TGCGCCAGCAGCCCACGACAGTCCTCCTACAATGAGCAGTTCTTC
>TRBJ2-7|-|TRBD1|TRBV7-6
CASSLQDRAAQYF
TGTGCCAGCAGCTTACAGGACAGGGCCGCGCAGTACTTC
>TRBJ1-1|-|TRBD1|TRBV19
CASSRDNRGTTEAFF
TGTGCCAGTAGCCGGGACAACAGGGGGACCACTGAAGCTTTCTTT
>TRBJ1-5|-|-|TRBV18
CASSPWGGNQPQHF
TGTGCCAGCTCACCTTGGGGGGGCAATCAGCCCCAGCATTTT
>TRBJ1-1|few|-|TRBV27
CASSFGGPGTEAFF
TGTGCCAGCAGTTTCGGGGGGCCGGGGACTGAAGCTTTCTTT
>TRBJ2-1|-|-|TRBV27
CASSSDRGVQFF
TGTGCCAGCAGTTCGGACAGAGGGGTGCAGTTCTTC
>TRBJ2-1|-|TRBD2|TRBV13
CASSNPGLAGGPSVNEQFF
TGTGCCAGCTCAAACCCCGGACTAGCGGGAGGGCCGAGCGTAAATGAGCAGTTCTTC
>TRBJ2-1|-|-|TRBV6-5
CASSSGTMQFF
TGTGCCAGCAGTTCCGGGACCATGCAGTTCTTC
>TRBJ2-1|few|-|TRBV20-1
CSARGGPEQFF
TGCAGTGCTAGAGGGGGCCCTGAGCAGTTCTTC
>TRBJ1-6|few|-|TRBV2
CASSPHGGSSYNSPLHF
TGTGCCAGCAGTCCCCATGGAGGGAGCTCCTATAATTCACCCCTCCACTTT
>TRBJ2-3|-|-|TRBV19
CASNQGGGTDTQYF
TGTGCCAGTAATCAAGGGGGGGGCACAGATACGCAGTATTTT
>TRBJ2-2|few|-|TRBV7-8
CATSVGNTGELFF
TGTGCCACCTCGGTAGGGAACACCGGGGAGCTGTTTTTT
>TRBJ1-5|-|TRBD1|TRBV27
CASSERGTAPYSNQPQHF
TGTGCCAGCAGTGAACGTGGGACAGCCCCATATAGCAATCAGCCCCAGCATTTT
>TRBJ1-5|few|-|TRBV7-9
CASSFTTDNQPQHF
TGTGCCAGCAGCTTTACGACAGACAATCAGCCCCAGCATTTT
>TRBJ2-2|-|-|TRBV6-5
CASRGSLNTGELFF
TGTGCCAGCAGGGGTAGCCTTAACACCGGGGAGCTGTTTTTT
>TRBJ1-2|-|-|TRBV4-1
CASSQGARRNYGYTF
TGCGCCAGCAGCCAAGGCGCCAGGAGAAACTATGGCTACACCTTC
>TRBJ2-1|-|-|TRBV5-1
CASSLESGAGEQFF
TGCGCCAGCAGCTTGGAATCCGGGGCTGGTGAGCAGTTCTTC